This T cell receptor (beta chain) is from a study of CD8+ T cells in alopecia areata. Findings of the study overall: Tofacitinib produced a significant decrease in scalp clonality and in expanded CD8+ clones among the top 100. Higher clonality was seen in lesional scalp than in normal scalp, especially in alopecia totalis/universalis.

Treatment defined: oral pan-JAK inhibitor, 5-10 mg twice daily. Trimming cost V 7 bases and J 2 bases; bases outside gene matches: 7. CDR1 and CDR2 (germline): GTSNPN, SVGIG (reference sequence). The CDR3 extends over 13 amino acids. As the sequencing template, cDNA was produced by extracting RNA and reverse transcribing it. Sequencing used immunoSEQ multiplex PCR; TCRdb keeps in-frame clones, though not all of them. The sample shows more than 150,000 clones, roughly three fifths of them seen only once. Concerning this clone itself: The antigen is undetermined.

The receptor comes from a human donor with alopecia areata. The sequenced sample was CD8+ T cells sorted from blood, obtained at week 24, from a patient treated with tofacitinib. This chain uses TRBV30 with TRBJ2-7; TRBD1 matches 8 bases. The CDR3: CALYPRGPYEQYF. Written as DNA, the CDR3 is TGTGCCTTATATCCCAGGGGGCCCTACGAGCAGTACTTC.